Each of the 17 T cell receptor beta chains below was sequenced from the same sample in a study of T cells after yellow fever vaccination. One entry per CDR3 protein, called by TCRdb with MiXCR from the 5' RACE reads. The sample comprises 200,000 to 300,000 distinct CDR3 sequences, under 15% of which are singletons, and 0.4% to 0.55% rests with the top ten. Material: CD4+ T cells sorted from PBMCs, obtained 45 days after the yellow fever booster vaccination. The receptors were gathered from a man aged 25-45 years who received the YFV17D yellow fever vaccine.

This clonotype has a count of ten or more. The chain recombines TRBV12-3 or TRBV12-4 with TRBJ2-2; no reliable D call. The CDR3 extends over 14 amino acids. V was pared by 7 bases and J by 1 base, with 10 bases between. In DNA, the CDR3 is TGTGCCAGCACCCCTGCTTTGAACACCGGGGAGCTGTTTTTT. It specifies CASTPALNTGELFF.

CDR3 nucleotides: TGTGCCAGCAGTTTGACTAGCGGGAGTCTAGATACGCAGTATTTT. Translating gives CASSLTSGSLDTQYF. The V and J genes are TRBV12-3 or TRBV12-4 and TRBJ2-3, with TRBD2 matching 12 bases. The CDR3 is 15 residues long. V lost 3 bases and J lost 5; bases outside the gene matches: 3.

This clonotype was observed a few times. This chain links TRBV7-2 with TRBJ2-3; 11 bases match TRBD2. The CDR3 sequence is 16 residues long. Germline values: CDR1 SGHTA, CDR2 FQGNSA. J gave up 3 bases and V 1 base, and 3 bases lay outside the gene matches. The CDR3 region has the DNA TGTGCCAGCAGCTTAGTCGGGACTAGCGGTACAGATACGCAGTATTTT. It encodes CASSLVGTSGTDTQYF.

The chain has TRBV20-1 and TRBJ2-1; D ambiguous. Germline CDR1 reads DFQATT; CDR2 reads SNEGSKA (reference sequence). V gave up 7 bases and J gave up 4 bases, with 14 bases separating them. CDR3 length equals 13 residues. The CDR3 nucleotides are TGCAGTGTGTTGGGGTTCCTATACAATGAGCAGTTCTTC. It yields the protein CSVLGFLYNEQFF.

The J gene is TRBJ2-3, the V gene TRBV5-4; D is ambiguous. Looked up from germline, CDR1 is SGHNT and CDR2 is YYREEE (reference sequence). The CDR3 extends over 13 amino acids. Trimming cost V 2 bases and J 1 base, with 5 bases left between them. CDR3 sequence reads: CASSFERTDTQYF. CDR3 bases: TGTGCCAGCAGCTTCGAACGCACAGATACGCAGTATTTT.

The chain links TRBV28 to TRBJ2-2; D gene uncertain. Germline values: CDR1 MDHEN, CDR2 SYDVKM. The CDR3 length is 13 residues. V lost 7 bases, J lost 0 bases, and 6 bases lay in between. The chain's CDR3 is CASIPTNTGELFF. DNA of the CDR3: TGTGCCAGCATCCCAACGAACACCGGGGAGCTGTTTTTT.

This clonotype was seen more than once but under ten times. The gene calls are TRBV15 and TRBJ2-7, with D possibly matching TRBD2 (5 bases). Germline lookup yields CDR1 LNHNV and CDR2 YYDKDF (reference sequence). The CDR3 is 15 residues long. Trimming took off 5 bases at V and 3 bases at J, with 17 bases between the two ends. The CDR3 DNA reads TGTGCCACCAGCTTCCGCCCCGAAGCGGACTACGAGCAGTACTTC. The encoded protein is CATSFRPEADYEQYF.

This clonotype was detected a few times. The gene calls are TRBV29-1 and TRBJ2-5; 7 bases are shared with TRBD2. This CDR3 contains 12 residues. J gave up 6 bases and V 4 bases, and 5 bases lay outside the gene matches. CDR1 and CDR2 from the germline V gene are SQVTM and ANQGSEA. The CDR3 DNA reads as TGCAGCGTTGGACTAGCTCGAAAGACCCAGTACTTC. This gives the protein CSVGLARKTQYF.

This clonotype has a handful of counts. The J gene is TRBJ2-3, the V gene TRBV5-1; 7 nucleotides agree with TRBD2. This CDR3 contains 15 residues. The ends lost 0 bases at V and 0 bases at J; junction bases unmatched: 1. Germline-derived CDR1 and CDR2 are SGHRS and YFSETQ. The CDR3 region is CASSLGRGSTDTQYF. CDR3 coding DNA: TGCGCCAGCAGCTTGGGGCGGGGGAGCACAGATACGCAGTATTTT.

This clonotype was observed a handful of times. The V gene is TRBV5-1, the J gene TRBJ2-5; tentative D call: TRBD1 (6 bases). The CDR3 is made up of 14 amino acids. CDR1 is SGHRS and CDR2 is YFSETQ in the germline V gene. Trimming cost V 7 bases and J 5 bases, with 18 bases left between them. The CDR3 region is CASGSHREGETQYF. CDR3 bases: TGCGCCAGCGGTAGTCACAGGGAAGGGGAGACCCAGTACTTC.

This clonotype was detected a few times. The CDR3 loop is CSASRGQMETQYF. The CDR3 DNA reads TGCAGTGCTAGTCGGGGGCAGATGGAGACCCAGTACTTC. The chain links TRBV20-1 to TRBJ2-5; TRBD1 or TRBD2 may be the D gene (6 bases each). Germline V lookup: CDR1 DFQATT, CDR2 SNEGSKA (reference sequence). This CDR3 has 13 residues. V dropped 3 bases and J dropped 5 bases, with 13 bases sitting between them.

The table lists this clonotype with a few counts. In DNA form, the CDR3 reads TGCAGTGCTAGTCTAGTAGCGGACCAAGAGACCCAGTACTTC. This translates into CSASLVADQETQYF. The chain couples TRBV20-1 to TRBJ2-5; the D gene is possibly TRBD2 (6 bases). Deletions cut 3 bases from V and 0 bases from J, with 11 bases between. Germline lookup yields CDR1 DFQATT and CDR2 SNEGSKA (reference sequence). This CDR3 region has 14 residues.

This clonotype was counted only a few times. The chain's CDR3 is CASSYTGTGGHEQYF. The DNA for the CDR3 is TGTGCCAGCAGTTATACCGGGACAGGGGGCCACGAGCAGTACTTC. This chain links TRBV7-3 with TRBJ2-7; TRBD1 matches at 12 bases. V was clipped by 6 bases and J by 5 bases; unmatched bases: 8. Germline V gene lookup returns CDR1 SGHTA and CDR2 FQGTGA. The CDR3 contains 15 residues.

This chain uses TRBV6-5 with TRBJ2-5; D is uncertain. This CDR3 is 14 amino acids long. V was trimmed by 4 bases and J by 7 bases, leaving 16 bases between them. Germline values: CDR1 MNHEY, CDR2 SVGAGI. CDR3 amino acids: CASSSGLLPGTQYF. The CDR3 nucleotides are TGTGCCAGCAGTTCCGGGCTCTTACCGGGGACCCAGTACTTC.

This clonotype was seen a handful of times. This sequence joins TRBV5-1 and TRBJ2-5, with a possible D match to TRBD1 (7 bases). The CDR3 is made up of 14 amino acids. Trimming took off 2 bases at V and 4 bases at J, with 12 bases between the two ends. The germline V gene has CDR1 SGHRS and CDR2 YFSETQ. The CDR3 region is CASSFRGVGETQYF. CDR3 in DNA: TGCGCCAGCAGCTTCAGGGGGGTTGGAGAGACCCAGTACTTC.

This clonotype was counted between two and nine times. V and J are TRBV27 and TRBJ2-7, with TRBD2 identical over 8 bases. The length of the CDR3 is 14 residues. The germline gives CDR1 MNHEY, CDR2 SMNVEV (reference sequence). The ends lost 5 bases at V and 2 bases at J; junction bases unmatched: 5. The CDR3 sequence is CASSASGLTYEQYF. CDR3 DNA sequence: TGTGCCAGCAGTGCTAGCGGGCTAACCTACGAGCAGTACTTC.

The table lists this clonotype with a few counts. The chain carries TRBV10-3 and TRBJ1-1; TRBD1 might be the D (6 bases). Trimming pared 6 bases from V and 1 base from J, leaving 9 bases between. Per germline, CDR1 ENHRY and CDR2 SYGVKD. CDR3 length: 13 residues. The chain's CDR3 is CAISQTGNTEAFF. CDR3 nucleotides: TGTGCCATCAGCCAGACAGGGAACACTGAAGCTTTCTTT.